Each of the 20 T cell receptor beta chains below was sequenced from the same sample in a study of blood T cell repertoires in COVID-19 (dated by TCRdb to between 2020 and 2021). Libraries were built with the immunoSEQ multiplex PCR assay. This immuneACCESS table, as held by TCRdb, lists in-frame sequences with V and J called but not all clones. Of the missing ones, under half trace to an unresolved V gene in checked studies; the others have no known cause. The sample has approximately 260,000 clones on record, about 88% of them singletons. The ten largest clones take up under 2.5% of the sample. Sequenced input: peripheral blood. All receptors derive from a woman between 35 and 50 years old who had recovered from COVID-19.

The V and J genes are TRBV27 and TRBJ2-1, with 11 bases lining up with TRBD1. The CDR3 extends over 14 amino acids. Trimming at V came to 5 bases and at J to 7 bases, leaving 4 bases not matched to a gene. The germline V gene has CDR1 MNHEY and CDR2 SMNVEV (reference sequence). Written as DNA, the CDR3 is TGTGCCAGCAGTAGGGACAGGGGGAGGAATGAGCAGTTCTTC. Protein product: CASSRDRGRNEQFF.

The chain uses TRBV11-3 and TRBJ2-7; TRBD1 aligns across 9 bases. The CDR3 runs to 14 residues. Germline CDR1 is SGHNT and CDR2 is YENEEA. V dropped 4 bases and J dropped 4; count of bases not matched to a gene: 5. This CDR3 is CASSSGQGMYEQYF. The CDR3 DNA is TGTGCCAGCAGCTCCGGACAGGGGATGTACGAGCAGTACTTC.

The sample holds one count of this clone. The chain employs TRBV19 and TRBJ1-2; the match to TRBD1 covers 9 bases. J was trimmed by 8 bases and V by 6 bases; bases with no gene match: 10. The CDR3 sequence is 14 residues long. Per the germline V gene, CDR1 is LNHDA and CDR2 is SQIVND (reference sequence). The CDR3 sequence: CASRGTGTLLGYTF. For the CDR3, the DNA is TGTGCCAGTAGGGGGACAGGGACCCTTCTCGGCTACACCTTC.

CDR3 residues: CASSLGSPQGGETQYF. The CDR3 DNA sequence: TGTGCCAGCAGCTTAGGCTCCCCACAGGGGGGGGAGACCCAGTACTTC. The gene calls are TRBV11-3 and TRBJ2-5; D is possibly TRBD1 (8 bases). The CDR3 contains 16 residues. The germline gives CDR1 SGHNT, CDR2 YENEEA. The germline V and J ends were trimmed by 1 base and 5 bases, with 17 bases remaining between them.

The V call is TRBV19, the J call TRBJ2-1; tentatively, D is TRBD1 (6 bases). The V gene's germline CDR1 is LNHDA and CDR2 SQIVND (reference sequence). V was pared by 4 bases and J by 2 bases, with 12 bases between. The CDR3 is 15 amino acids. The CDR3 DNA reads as TGTGCCAGTAGTACGACAGGAGTTACCTACAATGAGCAGTTCTTC. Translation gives CASSTTGVTYNEQFF.

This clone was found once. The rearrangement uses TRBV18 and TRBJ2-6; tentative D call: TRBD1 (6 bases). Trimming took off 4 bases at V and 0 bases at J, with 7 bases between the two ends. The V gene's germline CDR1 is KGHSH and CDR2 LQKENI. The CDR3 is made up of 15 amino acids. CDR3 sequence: CASSQQGSGANVLTF. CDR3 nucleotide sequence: TGTGCCAGCTCACAACAGGGCTCTGGGGCCAACGTCCTGACTTTC. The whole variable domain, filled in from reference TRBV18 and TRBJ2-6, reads NAGVMQNPRHLVRRRGQEARLRCSPMKGHSHVYWYRQLPEEGLKFMVYLQKENIIDESGMPKERFSAEFPKEGPSILRIQQVVRGDSAAYFCASSQQGSGANVLTFGAGSRLTVL.

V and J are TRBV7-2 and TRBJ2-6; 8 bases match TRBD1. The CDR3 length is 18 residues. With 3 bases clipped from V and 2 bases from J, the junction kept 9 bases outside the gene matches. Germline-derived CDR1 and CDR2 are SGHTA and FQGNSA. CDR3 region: CASSFRQGRRTGANVLTF. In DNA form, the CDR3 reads TGTGCCAGCAGCTTCAGACAGGGGAGGCGAACTGGGGCCAACGTCCTGACTTTC.

The DNA for the CDR3 is TGTGCCAGTACTTTAGACAGCTCTGGAAACACCATATATTTT. Its protein is CASTLDSSGNTIYF. The rearrangement joins TRBV19 to TRBJ1-3; TRBD1 might be the D (5 bases). Trimming removed 7 bases at V and 0 bases at J, with 10 bases between. Germline V lookup: CDR1 LNHDA, CDR2 SQIVND (reference sequence). The CDR3 spans 14 residues.

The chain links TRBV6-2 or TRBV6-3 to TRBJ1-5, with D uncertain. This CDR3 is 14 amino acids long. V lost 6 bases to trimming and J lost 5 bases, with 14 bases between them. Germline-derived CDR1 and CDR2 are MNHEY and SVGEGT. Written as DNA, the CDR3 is TGTGCCAGCAGCCCAGAACTGCTGGATCAGCCCCAGCATTTT. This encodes CASSPELLDQPQHF.

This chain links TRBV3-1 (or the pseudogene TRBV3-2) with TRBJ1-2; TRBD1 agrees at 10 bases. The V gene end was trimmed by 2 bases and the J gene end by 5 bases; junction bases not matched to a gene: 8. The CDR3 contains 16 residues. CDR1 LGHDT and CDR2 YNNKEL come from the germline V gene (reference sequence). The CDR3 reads CASSQTRTGGGYGYTF. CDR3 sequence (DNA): TGTGCCAGCAGCCAAACTCGGACAGGGGGAGGTTATGGCTACACCTTC.

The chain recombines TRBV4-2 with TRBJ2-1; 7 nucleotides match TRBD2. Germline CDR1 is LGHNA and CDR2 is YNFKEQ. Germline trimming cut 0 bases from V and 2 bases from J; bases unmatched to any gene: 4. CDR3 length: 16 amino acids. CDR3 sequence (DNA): TGTGCCAGCAGCCAAGAGACGGGAGGAACCTACAATGAGCAGTTCTTC. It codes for CASSQETGGTYNEQFF.

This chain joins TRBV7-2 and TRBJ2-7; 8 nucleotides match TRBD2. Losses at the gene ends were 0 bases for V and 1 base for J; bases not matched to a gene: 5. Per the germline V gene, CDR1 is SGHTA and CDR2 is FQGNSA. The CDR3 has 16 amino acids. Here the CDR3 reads CASSLADSGGSYEQYF. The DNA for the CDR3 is TGTGCCAGCAGCTTAGCCGACAGCGGGGGTTCCTACGAGCAGTACTTC.

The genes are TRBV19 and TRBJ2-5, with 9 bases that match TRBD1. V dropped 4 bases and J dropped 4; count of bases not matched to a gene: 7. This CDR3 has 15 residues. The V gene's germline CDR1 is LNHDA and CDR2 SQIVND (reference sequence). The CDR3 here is CASSRAGQGIETQYF. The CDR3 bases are TGTGCCAGTAGTAGAGCAGGACAGGGGATAGAGACCCAGTACTTC.

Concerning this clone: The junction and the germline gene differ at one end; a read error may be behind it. The CDR3, as DNA: TGTGCCAGCAGCATAACCGGGACTAGCGGGAATAGCTCCTACAATGAGCAGTTCTTC. It codes for CASSITGTSGNSSYNEQFF. The chain couples TRBV7-3 to TRBJ2-1, with TRBD2 identical over 13 bases. CDR3 length: 19 amino acids. Germline CDR1 is SGHTA and CDR2 is FQGTGA.

The CDR3 loop reads CASSSRTGTLNYGYTF. CDR3 DNA: TGTGCCAGCAGCTCCCGGACAGGGACCCTCAACTATGGCTACACCTTC. The rearrangement joins TRBV5-4 to TRBJ1-2, with 8 nucleotides matching TRBD1. CDR1 is SGHNT, CDR2 YYREEE, per germline (reference sequence). The ends lost 3 bases at V and 2 bases at J; junction bases unmatched: 9. This CDR3 is 16 amino acids long.

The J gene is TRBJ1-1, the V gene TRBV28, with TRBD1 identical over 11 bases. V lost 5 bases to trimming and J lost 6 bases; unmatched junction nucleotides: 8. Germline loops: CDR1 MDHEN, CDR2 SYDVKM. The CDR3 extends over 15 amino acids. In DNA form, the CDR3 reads TGTGCCAGCAGTCGGCGGACAGGGGGCACCGCTGAAGCTTTCTTT. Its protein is CASSRRTGGTAEAFF.

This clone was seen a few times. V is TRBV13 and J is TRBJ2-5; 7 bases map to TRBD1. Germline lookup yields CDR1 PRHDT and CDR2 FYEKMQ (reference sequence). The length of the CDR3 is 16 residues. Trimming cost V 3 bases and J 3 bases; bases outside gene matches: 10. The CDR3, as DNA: TGTGCCAGCAGCTTGGGTCCCGACAGGGTGGAAGAGACCCAGTACTTC. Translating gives CASSLGPDRVEETQYF.

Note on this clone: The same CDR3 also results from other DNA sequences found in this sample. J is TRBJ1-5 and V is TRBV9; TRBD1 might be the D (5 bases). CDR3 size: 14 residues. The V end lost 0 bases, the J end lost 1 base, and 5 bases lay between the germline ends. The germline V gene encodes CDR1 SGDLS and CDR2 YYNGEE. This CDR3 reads CASSVGQSNQPQHF. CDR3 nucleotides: TGTGCCAGCAGCGTAGGACAGAGCAATCAGCCCCAGCATTTT.

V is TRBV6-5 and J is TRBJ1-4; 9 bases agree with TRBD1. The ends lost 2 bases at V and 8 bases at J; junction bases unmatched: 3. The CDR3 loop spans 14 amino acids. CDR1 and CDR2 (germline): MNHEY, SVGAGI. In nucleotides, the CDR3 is TGTGCCAGCAGTTACGGGACAGGGAACGAAAAACTGTTTTTT. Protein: CASSYGTGNEKLFF.

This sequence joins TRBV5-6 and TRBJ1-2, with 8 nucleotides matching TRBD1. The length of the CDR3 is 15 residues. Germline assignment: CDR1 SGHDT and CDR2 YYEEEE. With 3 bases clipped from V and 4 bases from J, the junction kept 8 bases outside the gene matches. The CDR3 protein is CASSYRTGRIYGYTF. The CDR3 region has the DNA TGTGCCAGCAGCTATAGGACAGGGCGGATCTATGGCTACACCTTC.